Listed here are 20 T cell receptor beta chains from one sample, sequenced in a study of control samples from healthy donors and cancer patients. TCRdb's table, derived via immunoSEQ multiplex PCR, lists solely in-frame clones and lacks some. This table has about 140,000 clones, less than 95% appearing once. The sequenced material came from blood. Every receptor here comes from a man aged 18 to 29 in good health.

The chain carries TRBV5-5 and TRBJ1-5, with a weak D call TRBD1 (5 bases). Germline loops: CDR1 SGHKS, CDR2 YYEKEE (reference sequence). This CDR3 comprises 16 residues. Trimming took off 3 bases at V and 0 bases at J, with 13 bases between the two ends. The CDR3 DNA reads TGTGCCAGCAGCTCTCTGAGGGGAGATAGCAATCAGCCCCAGCATTTT. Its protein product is CASSSLRGDSNQPQHF.

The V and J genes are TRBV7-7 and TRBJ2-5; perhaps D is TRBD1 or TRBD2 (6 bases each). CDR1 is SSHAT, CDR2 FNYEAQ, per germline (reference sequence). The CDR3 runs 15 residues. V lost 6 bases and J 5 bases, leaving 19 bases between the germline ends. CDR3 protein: CASRKIRGRGETQYF. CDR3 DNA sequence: TGTGCCAGCAGAAAGATCCGGGGGCGCGGGGAGACCCAGTACTTC.

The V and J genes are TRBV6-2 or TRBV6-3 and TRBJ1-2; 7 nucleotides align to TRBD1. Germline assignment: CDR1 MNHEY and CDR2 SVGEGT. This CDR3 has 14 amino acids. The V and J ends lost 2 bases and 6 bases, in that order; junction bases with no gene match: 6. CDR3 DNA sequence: TGTGCCAGCAGTTACCTTGGGACAGCGAATGGCTACACCTTC. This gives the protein CASSYLGTANGYTF.

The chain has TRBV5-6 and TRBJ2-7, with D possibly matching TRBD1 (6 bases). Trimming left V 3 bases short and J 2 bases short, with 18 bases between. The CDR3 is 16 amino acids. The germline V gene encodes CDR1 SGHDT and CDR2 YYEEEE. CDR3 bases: TGTGCCAGCAGCTGGGGGCCCAGGCCCCTTCCCTACGAGCAGTACTTC. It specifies CASSWGPRPLPYEQYF.

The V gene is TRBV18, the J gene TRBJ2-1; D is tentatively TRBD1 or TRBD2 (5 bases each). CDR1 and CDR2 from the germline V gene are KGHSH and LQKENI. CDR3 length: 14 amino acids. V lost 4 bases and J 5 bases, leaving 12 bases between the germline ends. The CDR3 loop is CASSRGDGHNEQFF. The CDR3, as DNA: TGTGCCAGCTCACGAGGGGACGGCCACAATGAGCAGTTCTTC. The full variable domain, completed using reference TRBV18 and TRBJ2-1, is NAGVMQNPRHLVRRRGQEARLRCSPMKGHSHVYWYRQLPEEGLKFMVYLQKENIIDESGMPKERFSAEFPKEGPSILRIQQVVRGDSAAYFCASSRGDGHNEQFFGPGTRLTVL.

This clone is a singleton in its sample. The CDR3 region has the DNA TGTGCCACCGTACCATTCCAGGATACGCAGTATTTT. Its protein product is CATVPFQDTQYF. This chain joins TRBV12-3 or TRBV12-4 and TRBJ2-3, with D uncertain. V was pared by 10 bases and J by 6 bases, with 14 bases between. The CDR3 runs 12 residues.

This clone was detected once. The CDR3: CASSPLGEGGYTF. CDR3 sequence (DNA): TGTGCCAGCTCACCACTGGGGGAAGGCGGCTACACCTTC. The chain joins TRBV18 to TRBJ1-2; a weak D match, TRBD1 (5 bases). The CDR3 contains 13 residues. Per germline, CDR1 KGHSH and CDR2 LQKENI. Trimming took off 1 base at V and 8 bases at J, with 11 bases between the two ends.

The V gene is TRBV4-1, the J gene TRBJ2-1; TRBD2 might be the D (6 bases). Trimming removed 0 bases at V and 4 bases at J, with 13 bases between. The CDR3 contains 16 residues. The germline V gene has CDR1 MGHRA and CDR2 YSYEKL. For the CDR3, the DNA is TGCGCCAGCAGCCAAGATGGGCGCGGGACTTACAATGAGCAGTTCTTC. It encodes CASSQDGRGTYNEQFF.

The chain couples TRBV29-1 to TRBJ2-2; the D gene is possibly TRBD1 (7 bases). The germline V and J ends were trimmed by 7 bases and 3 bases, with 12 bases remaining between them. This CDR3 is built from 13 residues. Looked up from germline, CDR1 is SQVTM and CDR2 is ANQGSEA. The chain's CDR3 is CSAAGQHTGELFF. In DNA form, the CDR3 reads TGCAGCGCCGCGGGACAGCACACCGGGGAGCTGTTTTTT.

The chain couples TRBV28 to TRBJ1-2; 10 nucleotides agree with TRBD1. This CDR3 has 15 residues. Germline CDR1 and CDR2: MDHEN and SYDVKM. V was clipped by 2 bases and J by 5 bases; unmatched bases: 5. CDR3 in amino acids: CASSLPGQGRYGYTF. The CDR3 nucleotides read TGTGCCAGCAGTTTACCGGGACAGGGGAGGTATGGCTACACCTTC.

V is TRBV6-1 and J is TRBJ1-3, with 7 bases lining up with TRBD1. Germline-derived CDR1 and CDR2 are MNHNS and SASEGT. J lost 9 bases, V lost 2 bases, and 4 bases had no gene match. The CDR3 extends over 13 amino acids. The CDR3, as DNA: TGTGCCAGCAGTGAAAGACAGGGAGGCACCATATATTTT. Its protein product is CASSERQGGTIYF.

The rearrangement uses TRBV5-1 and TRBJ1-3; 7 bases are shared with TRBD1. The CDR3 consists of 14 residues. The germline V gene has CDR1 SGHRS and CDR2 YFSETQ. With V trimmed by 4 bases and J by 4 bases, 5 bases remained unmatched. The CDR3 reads CASSGGQLGNTIYF. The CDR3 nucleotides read TGCGCCAGCAGCGGGGGACAGCTAGGAAACACCATATATTTT.

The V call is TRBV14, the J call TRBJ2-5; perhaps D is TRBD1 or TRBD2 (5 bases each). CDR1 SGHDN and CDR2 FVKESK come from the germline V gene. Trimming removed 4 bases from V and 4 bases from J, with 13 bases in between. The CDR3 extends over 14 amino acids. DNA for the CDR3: TGTGCCAGCAGCCGCTACGGGGCGGGAGAGACCCAGTACTTC. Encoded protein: CASSRYGAGETQYF.

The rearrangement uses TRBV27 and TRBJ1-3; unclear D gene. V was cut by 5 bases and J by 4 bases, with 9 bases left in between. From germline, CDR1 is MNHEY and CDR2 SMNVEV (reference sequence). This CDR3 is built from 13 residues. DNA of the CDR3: TGTGCCAGCAGTCAGAACCAGGGAAACACCATATATTTT. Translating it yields CASSQNQGNTIYF.

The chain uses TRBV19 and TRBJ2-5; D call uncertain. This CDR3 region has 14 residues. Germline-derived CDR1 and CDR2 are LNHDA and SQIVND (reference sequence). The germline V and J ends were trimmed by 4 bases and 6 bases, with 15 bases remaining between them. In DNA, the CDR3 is TGTGCCAGTAGTAGACGGTCATTAAGCAAGACCCAGTACTTC. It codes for CASSRRSLSKTQYF.

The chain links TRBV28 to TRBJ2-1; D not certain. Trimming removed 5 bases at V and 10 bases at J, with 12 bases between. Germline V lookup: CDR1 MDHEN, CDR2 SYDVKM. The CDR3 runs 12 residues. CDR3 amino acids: CASSRFMGEQFF. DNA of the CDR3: TGTGCCAGCAGTCGGTTTATGGGAGAGCAGTTCTTC.

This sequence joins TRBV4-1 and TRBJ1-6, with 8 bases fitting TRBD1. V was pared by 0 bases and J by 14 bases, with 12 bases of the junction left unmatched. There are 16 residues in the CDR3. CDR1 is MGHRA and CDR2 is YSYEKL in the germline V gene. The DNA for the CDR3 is TGCGCCAGCAGCCAAGATATGAGGACAGGGTCTCGGGCCCTCCACTTT. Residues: CASSQDMRTGSRALHF.

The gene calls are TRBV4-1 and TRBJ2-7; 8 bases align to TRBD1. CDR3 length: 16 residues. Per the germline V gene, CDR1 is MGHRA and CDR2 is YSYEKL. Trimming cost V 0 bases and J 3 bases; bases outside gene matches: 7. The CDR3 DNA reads TGCGCCAGCAGCCAAGAAGATTCAGGGGGCTACTACGAGCAGTACTTC. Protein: CASSQEDSGGYYEQYF.

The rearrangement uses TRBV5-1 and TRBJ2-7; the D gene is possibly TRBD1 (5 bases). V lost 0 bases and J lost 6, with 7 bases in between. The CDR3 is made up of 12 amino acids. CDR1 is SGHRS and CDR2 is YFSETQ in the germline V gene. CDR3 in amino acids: CASSLEGFEQYF. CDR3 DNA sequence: TGCGCCAGCAGCTTGGAGGGGTTCGAGCAGTACTTC.

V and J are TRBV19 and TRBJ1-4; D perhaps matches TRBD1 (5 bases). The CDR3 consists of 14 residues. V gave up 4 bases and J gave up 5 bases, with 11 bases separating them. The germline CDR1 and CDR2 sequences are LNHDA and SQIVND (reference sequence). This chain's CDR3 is CASSNRRGNEKLFF. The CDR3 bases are TGTGCCAGTAGTAACAGGCGGGGGAATGAAAAACTGTTTTTT.